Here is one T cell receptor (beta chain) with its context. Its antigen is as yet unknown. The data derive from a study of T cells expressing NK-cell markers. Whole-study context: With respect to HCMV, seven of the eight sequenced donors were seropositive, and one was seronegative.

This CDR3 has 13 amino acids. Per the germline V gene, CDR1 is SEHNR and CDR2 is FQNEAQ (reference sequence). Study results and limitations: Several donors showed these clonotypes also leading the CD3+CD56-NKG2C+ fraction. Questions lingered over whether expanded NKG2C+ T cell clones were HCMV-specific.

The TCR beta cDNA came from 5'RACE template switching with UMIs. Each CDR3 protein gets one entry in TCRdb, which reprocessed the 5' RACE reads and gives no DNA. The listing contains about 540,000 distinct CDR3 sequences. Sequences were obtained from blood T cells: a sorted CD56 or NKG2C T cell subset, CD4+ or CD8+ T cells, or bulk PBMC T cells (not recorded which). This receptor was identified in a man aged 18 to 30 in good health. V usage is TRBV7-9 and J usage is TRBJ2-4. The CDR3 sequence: CASSLAGKNIQYF.